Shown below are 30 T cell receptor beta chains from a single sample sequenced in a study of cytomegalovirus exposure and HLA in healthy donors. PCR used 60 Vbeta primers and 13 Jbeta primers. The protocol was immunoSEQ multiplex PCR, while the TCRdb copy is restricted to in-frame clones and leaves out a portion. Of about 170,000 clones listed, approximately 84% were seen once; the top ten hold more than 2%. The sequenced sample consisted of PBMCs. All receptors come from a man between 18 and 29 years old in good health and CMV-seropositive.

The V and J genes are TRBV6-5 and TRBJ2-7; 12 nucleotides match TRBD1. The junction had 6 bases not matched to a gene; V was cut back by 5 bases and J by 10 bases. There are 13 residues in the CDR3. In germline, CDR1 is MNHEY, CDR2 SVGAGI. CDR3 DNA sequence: TGTGCCAGCAGTCCTCCGGGACAGGGGGCCCAGTACTTC. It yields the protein CASSPPGQGAQYF.

The CDR3: CASSLEDSGQYF. CDR3 coding DNA: TGTGCCAGCAGCTTAGAAGATTCGGGGCAGTACTTC. The genes are TRBV11-3 and TRBJ2-7; D is uncertain. The CDR3 totals 12 residues. Trimming took off 0 bases at V and 9 bases at J, with 9 bases between the two ends. Germline V lookup: CDR1 SGHNT, CDR2 YENEEA.

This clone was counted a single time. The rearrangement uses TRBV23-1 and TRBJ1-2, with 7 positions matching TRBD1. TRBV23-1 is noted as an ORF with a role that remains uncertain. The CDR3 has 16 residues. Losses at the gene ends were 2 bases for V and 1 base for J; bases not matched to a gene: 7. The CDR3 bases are TGCGCCAGCAGTCAACCGAGGGGACAGATTAACTATGGCTACACCTTC. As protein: CASSQPRGQINYGYTF.

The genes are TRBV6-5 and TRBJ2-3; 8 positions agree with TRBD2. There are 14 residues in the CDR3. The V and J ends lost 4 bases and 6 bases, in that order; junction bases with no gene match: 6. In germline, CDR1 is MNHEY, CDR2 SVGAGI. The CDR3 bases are TGTGCCAGCAGTTTCGGACTAGCAAGGGATACGCAGTATTTT. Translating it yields CASSFGLARDTQYF.

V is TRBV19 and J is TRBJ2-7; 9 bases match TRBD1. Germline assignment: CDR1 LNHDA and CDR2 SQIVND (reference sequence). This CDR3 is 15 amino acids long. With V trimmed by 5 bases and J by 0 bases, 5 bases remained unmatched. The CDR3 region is CASSAPGQGSYEQYF. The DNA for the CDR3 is TGTGCCAGTAGTGCGCCGGGACAGGGCTCCTACGAGCAGTACTTC.

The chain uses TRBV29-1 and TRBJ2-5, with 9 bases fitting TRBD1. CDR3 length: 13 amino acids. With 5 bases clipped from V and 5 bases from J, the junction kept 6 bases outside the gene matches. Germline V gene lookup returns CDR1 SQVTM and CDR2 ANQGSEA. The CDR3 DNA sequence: TGCAGCGTTCGGACAGGGGCTGGCGAGACCCAGTACTTC. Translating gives CSVRTGAGETQYF.

For the CDR3, the DNA is TGTGCCAGCAGTGACTCGGGGACAGGGGCCACACGGAATGAAAAACTGTTTTTT. As protein: CASSDSGTGATRNEKLFF. V and J are TRBV6-4 and TRBJ1-4; 10 bases fit TRBD1. The ends lost 0 bases at V and 5 bases at J; junction bases unmatched: 9. Germline loops: CDR1 MRHNA, CDR2 SNTAGT. CDR3 size: 18 residues.

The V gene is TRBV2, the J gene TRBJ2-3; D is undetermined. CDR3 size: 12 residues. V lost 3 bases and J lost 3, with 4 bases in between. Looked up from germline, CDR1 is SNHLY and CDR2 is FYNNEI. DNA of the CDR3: TGTGCCAGCAGTGATCTAACAGATACGCAGTATTTT. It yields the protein CASSDLTDTQYF.

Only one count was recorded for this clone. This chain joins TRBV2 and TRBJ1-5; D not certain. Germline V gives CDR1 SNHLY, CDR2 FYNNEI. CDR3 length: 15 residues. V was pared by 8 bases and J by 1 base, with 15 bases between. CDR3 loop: CASQLGGQSNQPQHF. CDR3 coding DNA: TGTGCCAGCCAACTAGGAGGCCAAAGCAATCAGCCCCAGCATTTT.

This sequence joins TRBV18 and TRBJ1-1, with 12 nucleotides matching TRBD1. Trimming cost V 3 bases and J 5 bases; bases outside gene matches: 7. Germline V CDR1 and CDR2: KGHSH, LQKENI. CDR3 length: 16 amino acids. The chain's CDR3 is CASSPSGQGAGTEAFF. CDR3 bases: TGTGCCAGCTCACCCTCGGGACAGGGGGCAGGGACTGAAGCTTTCTTT.

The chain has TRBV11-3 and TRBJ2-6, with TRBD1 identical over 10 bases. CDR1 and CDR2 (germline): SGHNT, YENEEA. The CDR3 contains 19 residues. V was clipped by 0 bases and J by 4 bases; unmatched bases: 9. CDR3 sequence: CASSLEVGTGATGANVLTF. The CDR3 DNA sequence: TGTGCCAGCAGCTTAGAAGTTGGGACAGGGGCAACAGGGGCCAACGTCCTGACTTTC.

The CDR3 DNA sequence: TGTGCCAGCAGCTTAGTTGAGTGGGAGACTAGCACAGATACGCAGTATTTT. This encodes CASSLVEWETSTDTQYF. The rearrangement uses TRBV7-6 and TRBJ2-3; a possible D gene is TRBD2 (5 bases). Germline V gene data show CDR1 as SGHVS and CDR2 as FNYEAQ. This CDR3 is 17 amino acids long. Between the trimmed V and J ends, which lost 1 base and 0 bases, there was a span of 14 bases. The full variable domain, completed using reference TRBV7-6 and TRBJ2-3, is GAGVSQSPRYKVTKRGQDVALRCDPISGHVSLYWYRQALGQGPEFLTYFNYEAQQDKSGLPNDRFSAERPEGSISTLTIQRTEQRDSAMYRCASSLVEWETSTDTQYFGPGTRLTVL.

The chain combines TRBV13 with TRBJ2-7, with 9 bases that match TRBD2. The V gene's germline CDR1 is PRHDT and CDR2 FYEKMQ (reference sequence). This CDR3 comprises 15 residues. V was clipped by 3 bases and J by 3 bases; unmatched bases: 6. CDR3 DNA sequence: TGTGCCAGCAGCTTCTGGCGGGGGGGAAGCTACGAGCAGTACTTC. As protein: CASSFWRGGSYEQYF.

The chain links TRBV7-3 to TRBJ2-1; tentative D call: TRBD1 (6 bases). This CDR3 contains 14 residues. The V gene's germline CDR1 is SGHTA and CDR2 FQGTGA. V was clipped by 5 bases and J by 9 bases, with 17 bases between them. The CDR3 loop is CASSQGGGASEQFF. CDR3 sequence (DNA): TGTGCCAGCAGCCAAGGGGGTGGAGCTAGTGAGCAGTTCTTC.

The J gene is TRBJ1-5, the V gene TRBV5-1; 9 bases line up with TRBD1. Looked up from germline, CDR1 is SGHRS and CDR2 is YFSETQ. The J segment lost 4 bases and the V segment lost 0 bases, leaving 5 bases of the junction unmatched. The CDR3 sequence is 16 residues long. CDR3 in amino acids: CASSLDPGQGNQPQHF. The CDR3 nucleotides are TGCGCCAGCAGCTTGGACCCGGGACAGGGAAATCAGCCCCAGCATTTT.

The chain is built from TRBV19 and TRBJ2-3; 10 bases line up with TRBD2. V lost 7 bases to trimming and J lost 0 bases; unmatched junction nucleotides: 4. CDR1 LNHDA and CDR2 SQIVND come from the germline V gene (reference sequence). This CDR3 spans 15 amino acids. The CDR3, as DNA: TGTGCCAGTACCAAGGGACTAGCGAGCACAGATACGCAGTATTTT. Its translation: CASTKGLASTDTQYF.

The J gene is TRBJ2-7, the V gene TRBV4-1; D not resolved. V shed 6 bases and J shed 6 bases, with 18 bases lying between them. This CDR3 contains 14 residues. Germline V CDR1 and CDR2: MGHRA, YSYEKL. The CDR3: CASSLSASPSEQYF. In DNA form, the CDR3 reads TGCGCCAGCAGTCTCAGTGCAAGCCCTAGCGAGCAGTACTTC.

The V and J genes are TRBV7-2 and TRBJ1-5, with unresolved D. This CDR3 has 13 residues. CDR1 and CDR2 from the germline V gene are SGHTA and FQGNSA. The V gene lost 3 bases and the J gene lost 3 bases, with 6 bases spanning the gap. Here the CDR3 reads CASSFEVNQPQHF. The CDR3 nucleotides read TGTGCCAGCAGCTTTGAGGTCAATCAGCCCCAGCATTTT. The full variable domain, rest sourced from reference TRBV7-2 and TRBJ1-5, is GAGVSQSPSNKVTEKGKDVELRCDPISGHTALYWYRQSLGQGLEFLIYFQGNSAPDKSGLPSDRFSAERTGGSVSTLTIQRTQQEDSAVYLCASSFEVNQPQHFGDGTRLSIL.

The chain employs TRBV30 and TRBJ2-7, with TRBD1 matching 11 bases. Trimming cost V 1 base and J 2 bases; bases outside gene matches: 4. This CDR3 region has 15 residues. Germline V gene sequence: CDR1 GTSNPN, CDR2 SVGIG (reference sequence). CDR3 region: CAWSDGQGATYEQYF. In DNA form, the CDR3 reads TGTGCCTGGAGTGATGGACAGGGGGCGACCTACGAGCAGTACTTC.

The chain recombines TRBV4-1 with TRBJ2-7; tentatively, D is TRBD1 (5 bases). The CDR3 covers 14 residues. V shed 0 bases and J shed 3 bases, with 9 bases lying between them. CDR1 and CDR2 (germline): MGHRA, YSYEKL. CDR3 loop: CASSQDAGIYEQYF. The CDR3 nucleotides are TGCGCCAGCAGCCAAGATGCAGGGATCTACGAGCAGTACTTC.

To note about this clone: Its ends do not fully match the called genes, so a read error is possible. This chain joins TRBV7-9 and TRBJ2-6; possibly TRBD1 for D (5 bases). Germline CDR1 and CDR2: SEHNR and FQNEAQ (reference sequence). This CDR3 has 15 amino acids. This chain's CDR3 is CASSAVGSGANGLTF. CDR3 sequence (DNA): TGTGCCAGCAGCGCGGTCGGCTCTGGGGCCAACGGCCTGACTTTC.

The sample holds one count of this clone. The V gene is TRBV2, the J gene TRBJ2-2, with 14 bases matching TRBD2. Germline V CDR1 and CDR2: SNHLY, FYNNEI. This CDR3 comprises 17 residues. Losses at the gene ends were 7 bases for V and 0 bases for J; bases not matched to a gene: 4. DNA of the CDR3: TGTGCCAGCACCGGGACTAGCGGGGGTTCGAACACCGGGGAGCTGTTTTTT. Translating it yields CASTGTSGGSNTGELFF.

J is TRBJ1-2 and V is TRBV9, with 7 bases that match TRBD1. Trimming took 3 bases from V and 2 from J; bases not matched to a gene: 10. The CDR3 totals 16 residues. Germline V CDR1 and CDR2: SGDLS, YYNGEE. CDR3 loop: CASSGGQATLNYGYTF. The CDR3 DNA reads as TGTGCCAGCAGCGGTGGACAGGCCACTCTGAACTATGGCTACACCTTC. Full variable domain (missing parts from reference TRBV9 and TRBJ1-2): DSGVTQTPKHLITATGQRVTLRCSPRSGDLSVYWYQQSLDQGLQFLIQYYNGEERAKGNILERFSAQQFPDLHSELNLSSLELGDSALYFCASSGGQATLNYGYTFGSGTRLTVV.

The CDR3 sequence is CASSQGPSYEQYF. CDR3 DNA sequence: TGTGCCAGCAGTCAGGGTCCCTCCTACGAGCAGTACTTC. The chain employs TRBV5-4 and TRBJ2-7; TRBD1 might be the D (5 bases). The CDR3 totals 13 residues. V was shortened by 5 bases and J by 0 bases, with 9 bases between the two germline ends. CDR1 is SGHNT and CDR2 is YYREEE in the germline V gene (reference sequence).

The CDR3 loop is CASSLVGQGDAGYTF. For the CDR3, the DNA is TGTGCCAGCAGCTTAGTTGGACAGGGGGACGCTGGCTACACCTTC. The chain has TRBV11-2 and TRBJ1-2; 10 bases align to TRBD1. The CDR3 has 15 amino acids. Germline V gene lookup returns CDR1 SGHAT and CDR2 FQNNGV. After removal of 1 base from V and 7 bases from J, the junction contained 6 bases not matched to a gene.

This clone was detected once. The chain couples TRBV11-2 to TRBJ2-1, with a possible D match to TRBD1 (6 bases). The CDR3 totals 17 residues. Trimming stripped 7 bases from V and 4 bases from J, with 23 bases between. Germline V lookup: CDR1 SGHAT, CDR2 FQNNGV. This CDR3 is CASTPTPRGGWYNEQFF. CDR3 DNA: TGTGCCAGCACCCCCACCCCCCGAGGGGGTTGGTACAATGAGCAGTTCTTC.

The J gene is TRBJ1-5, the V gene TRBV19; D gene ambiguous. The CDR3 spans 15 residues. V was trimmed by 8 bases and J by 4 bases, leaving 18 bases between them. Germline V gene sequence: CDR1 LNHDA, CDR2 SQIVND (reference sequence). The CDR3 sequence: CASVSEGWGNQPQHF. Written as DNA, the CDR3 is TGTGCCAGTGTATCGGAGGGCTGGGGTAATCAGCCCCAGCATTTT. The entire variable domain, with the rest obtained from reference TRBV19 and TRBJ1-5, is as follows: DGGITQSPKYLFRKEGQNVTLSCEQNLNHDAMYWYRQDPGQGLRLIYYSQIVNDFQKGDIAEGYSVSREKKESFPLTVTSAQKNPTAFYLCASVSEGWGNQPQHFGDGTRLSIL.

The CDR3, as DNA: TGTGCCAGCAGAAGACTCCCTCTCTACGAGCAGTACTTC. It encodes CASRRLPLYEQYF. The chain carries TRBV2 and TRBJ2-7, with unresolved D. Germline CDR1 reads SNHLY; CDR2 reads FYNNEI. V was shortened by 6 bases and J by 3 bases, with 12 bases between the two germline ends. The CDR3 is 13 amino acids.

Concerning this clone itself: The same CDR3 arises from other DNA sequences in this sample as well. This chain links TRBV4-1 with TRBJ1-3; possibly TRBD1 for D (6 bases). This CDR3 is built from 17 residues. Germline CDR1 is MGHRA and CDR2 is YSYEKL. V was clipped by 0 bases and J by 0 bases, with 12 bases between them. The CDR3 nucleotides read TGCGCCAGCAGCCAAGATCCGAGAGGGGGCTCTGGAAACACCATATATTTT. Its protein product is CASSQDPRGGSGNTIYF.

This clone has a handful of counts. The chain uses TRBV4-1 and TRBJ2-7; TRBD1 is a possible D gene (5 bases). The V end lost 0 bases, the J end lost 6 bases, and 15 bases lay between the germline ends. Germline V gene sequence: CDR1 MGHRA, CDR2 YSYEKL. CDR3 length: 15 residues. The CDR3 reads CASSQDPGQGREQYF. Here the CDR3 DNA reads TGCGCCAGCAGCCAAGATCCCGGGCAGGGCCGCGAGCAGTACTTC.